The 10 T cell receptor beta chains below were found in one sample sequenced in a study of T-cell memory formation after mild COVID-19. TCRdb re-called the 5' RACE reads through MiXCR, storing one row per CDR3 protein. The table has about 470,000 distinct CDR3 sequences, about 23% seen once; the top ten hold around 12%. Sequenced material: PBMCs or a T cell subset sorted from them (not recorded which). The receptors shown here come from an adult woman who had mild COVID-19 (a few samples of this study predate the infection). Cell type and time point are not known.

As regards this clonotype: Likely a read error: the CDR3 ends without its conserved phenylalanine or tryptophan. Because the CDR3's place on the DNA is in doubt, the DNA is left out and the CDR3 is given as listed by TCRdb. The V and J genes are TRBV5-1 and TRBJ1-6; the table gives TRBD1 as D, unverified against the DNA. Germline assignment: CDR1 SGHRS and CDR2 YFSETQ. The CDR3 sequence runs 10 residues, both termini included. This CDR3 reads CASSGQGAHC.

This clonotype has only a few counts. The chain combines TRBV4-2 with TRBJ2-7; 7 nucleotides align to TRBD2. The CDR3 has 17 residues. V shed 4 bases and J 0 bases; nucleotides not matched to a gene: 12. Germline CDR1 and CDR2: LGHNA and YNFKEQ. Here the CDR3 reads CASSRQTASGSSYEQYF. CDR3 in DNA: TGTGCCAGCAGCCGGCAGACCGCTAGCGGTAGCTCCTACGAGCAGTACTTC.

This rearrangement joins TRBV18 to TRBJ2-7, with 14 bases identical to TRBD2. Germline CDR1 and CDR2: KGHSH and LQKENI. The V segment lost 3 bases and the J segment 4 bases; nucleotides outside the gene matches: 8. The CDR3 runs 17 residues. CDR3 amino acids: CASSPSPTSGGAYEQYF. Written as DNA, the CDR3 is TGTGCCAGCTCACCCTCCCCGACTAGCGGGGGGGCTTACGAGCAGTACTTC. The whole variable domain, filled in from reference TRBV18 and TRBJ2-7, reads NAGVMQNPRHLVRRRGQEARLRCSPMKGHSHVYWYRQLPEEGLKFMVYLQKENIIDESGMPKERFSAEFPKEGPSILRIQQVVRGDSAAYFCASSPSPTSGGAYEQYFGPGTRLTVT.

This clonotype was seen at least ten times. The chain uses TRBV6-5 and TRBJ1-1; TRBD1 might be the D (6 bases). Germline CDR1 is MNHEY and CDR2 is SVGAGI. The CDR3 length is 14 residues. Trimming stripped 6 bases from V and 1 base from J, with 12 bases between. The CDR3 nucleotides read TGTGCCAGCAGGCGGGACATTTGGAACACTGAAGCTTTCTTT. This gives the protein CASRRDIWNTEAFF.

This chain uses TRBV20-1 with TRBJ2-1; 9 bases are a match to TRBD2. V was clipped by 1 base and J by 9 bases; unmatched bases: 4. The CDR3 has 13 amino acids. Germline lookup yields CDR1 DFQATT and CDR2 SNEGSKA (reference sequence). The CDR3: CSARARTSVEQFF. The CDR3 DNA follows: TGCAGTGCTAGAGCCCGGACTAGCGTTGAGCAGTTCTTC.

The chain links TRBV12-3 or TRBV12-4 to TRBJ2-2; D is possibly TRBD1 (6 bases). V lost 5 bases, J lost 9 bases, and 13 bases lay in between. CDR3 length: 13 residues. CDR3 bases: TGTGCCAGCAGTCCGGACAGACTATGGGAGCTGTTTTTT. Translated: CASSPDRLWELFF.

Here the CDR3 DNA reads TGTGCCAGCAGCCAAGATCTAGGACTAGTCTCCTACAATGAGCAGTTCTTC. This translates into CASSQDLGLVSYNEQFF. This sequence joins TRBV4-2 and TRBJ2-1; 7 positions match TRBD2. The germline V gene has CDR1 LGHNA and CDR2 YNFKEQ. V trimming: 0 bases; J trimming: 0 bases; junction bases outside the gene matches: 5. This CDR3 has 17 residues.

The chain links TRBV12-3 or TRBV12-4 to TRBJ2-2, with D uncertain. This CDR3 spans 14 amino acids. Trimming shortened V by 1 base and J by 5 bases, and 8 bases separated the two germline ends. Written as DNA, the CDR3 is TGTGCCAGCAGTTTAGGCGTTGGGACCGGGGAGCTGTTTTTT. Translating gives CASSLGVGTGELFF.

The chain combines TRBV19 with TRBJ2-2; 10 bases map to TRBD1. CDR1 and CDR2 (germline): LNHDA, SQIVND (reference sequence). The CDR3 consists of 15 residues. V lost 5 bases to trimming and J lost 6 bases; unmatched junction nucleotides: 6. The CDR3 loop reads CASSARQGAPGELFF. The DNA for the CDR3 is TGTGCCAGTAGTGCCAGACAGGGGGCTCCCGGGGAGCTGTTTTTT.

The chain links TRBV24-1 to TRBJ2-6, with D unresolved. This CDR3 region has 13 residues. Trimming removed 9 bases at V and 2 bases at J, with 7 bases between. Germline loops: CDR1 KGHDR, CDR2 SFDVKD. CDR3 nucleotide sequence: TGTGCCACCCTACCCCCTGGGGCCAACGTCCTGACTTTC. Its protein is CATLPPGANVLTF.